This T cell receptor beta chain comes out of a study of post-analysis software for immune sequencing data. Germline V gene sequence: CDR1 MDHEN, CDR2 SYDVKM. V trimming: 5 bases; J trimming: 6 bases; junction bases outside the gene matches: 7. This CDR3 has 14 amino acids. Findings and caveats of the study: Five TRBV segments appeared more often in patients than in controls, and TRBV5-6, TRBV5-1 and TRBV20-1 were among these.

Researchers reported that TCR beta cDNA libraries carried unique molecular identifiers. TCRdb reprocessed the PCR reads with MiXCR, giving one entry per CDR3 protein. The sample includes around 700,000 distinct CDR3 sequences, about 60% of them seen just once. About this clonotype itself: Its antigen is still unknown.

Input material: blood. This receptor was identified in a girl under 10 years old with multiple sclerosis. The V gene is TRBV28, the J gene TRBJ2-1; 7 bases match TRBD2. The CDR3 spells CASSAGTIPNEQFF. CDR3 DNA sequence: TGTGCCAGCAGTGCCGGGACTATTCCCAATGAGCAGTTCTTC.